Listed below are T cell receptor beta chains from one sample, sequenced in a study of blood T cell repertoires in COVID-19. Data came from immunoSEQ multiplex PCR; TCRdb stores just in-frame clones and leaves some out. The sample has more than 95,000 clones, around nine tenths seen once. Sequenced: peripheral blood. Source of these receptors: an elderly woman with acute or convalescent COVID-19. CDR3s leave out the opening cysteine and the closing phenylalanine or tryptophan.

j_gene: TRBJ2-7
v_gene: TRBV21-1
CDR3aa: ASSKVGLAGSCYEQY

j_gene: TRBJ2-7
v_gene: TRBV7-3
CDR3aa: ASSSTGGSYEQY

j_gene: TRBJ1-2
v_gene: TRBV4-3
CDR3aa: ASSQAGTGEGYGYT

j_gene: TRBJ1-2
v_gene: TRBV7-9
CDR3aa: ASSRPQSTGTQKYGYT

j_gene: TRBJ1-4
v_gene: TRBV6-5
CDR3aa: ASRDRGSFEKLF

j_gene: TRBJ1-6
v_gene: TRBV6-6
CDR3aa: ASSPSDSPLH

j_gene: TRBJ1-1
v_gene: TRBV6-5
CDR3aa: ASQTTGRAF

j_gene: TRBJ1-5
v_gene: TRBV4-3
CDR3aa: ASSQDAGNPQH

j_gene: TRBJ1-1
v_gene: TRBV28
CDR3aa: ASSLSGVNTEAF

j_gene: TRBJ1-1
v_gene: TRBV15
CDR3aa: ATSRDAAAF

j_gene: TRBJ2-1
v_gene: TRBV9
CDR3aa: ASSVGIPGLAASYNEQF

j_gene: TRBJ2-5
v_gene: TRBV5-4
CDR3aa: ASSFQGRIQETQY

j_gene: TRBJ1-5
v_gene: TRBV7-2
CDR3aa: ASSLTGDNQPQH

j_gene: TRBJ1-5
v_gene: TRBV21-1
CDR3aa: ASSSGTEVMFYQPQH

j_gene: TRBJ2-5
v_gene: TRBV11-2
CDR3aa: ASRHEETQY

j_gene: TRBJ2-7
v_gene: TRBV5-1
CDR3aa: ASRIATSGSYEQY

j_gene: TRBJ1-6
v_gene: TRBV25-1
CDR3aa: ASSPRDRGYNSPLH

j_gene: TRBJ2-3
v_gene: TRBV27
CDR3aa: ASSLRVTDTQY

j_gene: TRBJ2-7
v_gene: TRBV28
CDR3aa: ASSGGQGDYEQY

j_gene: TRBJ1-2
v_gene: TRBV5-1
CDR3aa: ASSLSGPLDGYT

j_gene: TRBJ2-7
v_gene: TRBV9
CDR3aa: ASSVGSGSSSYEQY

j_gene: TRBJ2-3
v_gene: TRBV19
CDR3aa: ASSRLAGVRTSTDTQY

j_gene: TRBJ2-7
v_gene: TRBV6-5
CDR3aa: ASSFGQGAAYEQY

j_gene: TRBJ1-5
v_gene: TRBV19
CDR3aa: ASSTPGQGTNQPQH

j_gene: TRBJ1-2
v_gene: TRBV7-9
CDR3aa: ASSLDSRYYGYT

j_gene: TRBJ1-2
v_gene: TRBV12-3/TRBV12-4
CDR3aa: ASSLETGYT

j_gene: TRBJ1-3
v_gene: TRBV19
CDR3aa: ASSPETGHSGNTIY

j_gene: TRBJ2-5
v_gene: TRBV19
CDR3aa: ASTAQGFGRETQY

j_gene: TRBJ1-5
v_gene: TRBV19
CDR3aa: ASSSLDRAGNQPQH

j_gene: TRBJ2-2
v_gene: TRBV9
CDR3aa: ASSRGLAGRGVNTGELF

j_gene: TRBJ2-2
v_gene: TRBV2
CDR3aa: ASSQQGTGELF

j_gene: TRBJ1-2
v_gene: TRBV7-9
CDR3aa: ASSTSDRAEDYGYT

j_gene: TRBJ1-2
v_gene: TRBV5-1
CDR3aa: ASSGTQGVSGYT

j_gene: TRBJ1-2
v_gene: TRBV10-3
CDR3aa: AIRTPLNYGYT

j_gene: TRBJ2-5
v_gene: TRBV5-1
CDR3aa: ASSGLPQETQY

j_gene: TRBJ1-2
v_gene: TRBV3-1/TRBV3-2
CDR3aa: ASSTTGFGYT

j_gene: TRBJ1-2
v_gene: TRBV24-1
CDR3aa: ATSDRQGADYGYT

j_gene: TRBJ1-2
v_gene: TRBV29-1
CDR3aa: SDSYYT

j_gene: TRBJ2-1
v_gene: TRBV7-8
CDR3aa: ASSPPRLAGSNEQF

j_gene: TRBJ1-2
v_gene: TRBV6-5
CDR3aa: ASRETGRRNGYT

j_gene: TRBJ2-3
v_gene: TRBV4-2
CDR3aa: ASSQVGQGEREQY

j_gene: TRBJ1-2
v_gene: TRBV5-4
CDR3aa: ASRPTGGSGGYT

j_gene: TRBJ2-7
v_gene: TRBV29-1
CDR3aa: SVEATGRGLYEQY

j_gene: TRBJ2-7
v_gene: TRBV28
CDR3aa: ASIESGGVRSSYEQY

j_gene: TRBJ2-1
v_gene: TRBV4-1
CDR3aa: ASSQGTSGRRHEQF

j_gene: TRBJ1-6
v_gene: TRBV3-1/TRBV3-2
CDR3aa: ASSTPGLPLH

j_gene: TRBJ1-1
v_gene: TRBV4-3
CDR3aa: ASSQGLGGHTEAF

j_gene: TRBJ1-1
v_gene: TRBV9
CDR3aa: ASSEEGLDTEAF

j_gene: TRBJ1-6
v_gene: TRBV27
CDR3aa: ASSSTYDSPLH

j_gene: TRBJ2-5
v_gene: TRBV4-1
CDR3aa: ASSPIGQGSGETQY

j_gene: TRBJ2-1
v_gene: TRBV3-1/TRBV3-2
CDR3aa: ASKRESYNEQF

j_gene: TRBJ2-5
v_gene: TRBV9
CDR3aa: ASSVTGNQETQY

j_gene: TRBJ2-6
v_gene: TRBV7-3
CDR3aa: ASSPRTGIGANVLT

j_gene: TRBJ1-5
v_gene: TRBV27
CDR3aa: ASSFKGGTVFFNQPQH